One sample yielded the 3 T cell receptor beta chains listed below, sequenced in a study of blood T cell repertoires in COVID-19. Assay used: immunoSEQ multiplex PCR; TCRdb lists only in-frame clones, some missing. The sample records around 450,000 clones, roughly 87% being singletons. Sequences were obtained from PBMCs or T cells enriched from blood (not recorded which). The source is a woman aged 18-29 years who had recovered from COVID-19.

V and J are TRBV6-5 and TRBJ1-2, with D hard to call. The CDR3 spans 12 residues. Trimming took 7 bases from V and 6 from J, leaving 12 bases between them. CDR1 is MNHEY, CDR2 SVGAGI, per germline. The CDR3 bases are TGTGCCAGCACCAAGGAGGGCGATGGCTACACCTTC. This sequence encodes CASTKEGDGYTF.

The rearrangement joins TRBV4-2 to TRBJ2-4; 8 positions match TRBD2. Germline CDR1 and CDR2: LGHNA and YNFKEQ. The CDR3 consists of 15 residues. The J segment lost 7 bases and the V segment lost 0 bases, leaving 5 bases of the junction unmatched. Written as DNA, the CDR3 is TGTGCCAGCAGCCAAGATACGGGGGGGAGGAACATTCAGTACTTC. Amino acids: CASSQDTGGRNIQYF.

This sequence joins TRBV6-1 and TRBJ2-7; 9 bases align to TRBD1. V shed 2 bases, J shed 3 bases, and the junction held 8 bases outside the gene matches. The CDR3 sequence is 16 residues long. The V gene's germline CDR1 is MNHNS and CDR2 SASEGT. CDR3 bases: TGTGCCAGCAGTGAAAGATTGGGGACAGGGTACTACGAGCAGTACTTC. Translation: CASSERLGTGYYEQYF.